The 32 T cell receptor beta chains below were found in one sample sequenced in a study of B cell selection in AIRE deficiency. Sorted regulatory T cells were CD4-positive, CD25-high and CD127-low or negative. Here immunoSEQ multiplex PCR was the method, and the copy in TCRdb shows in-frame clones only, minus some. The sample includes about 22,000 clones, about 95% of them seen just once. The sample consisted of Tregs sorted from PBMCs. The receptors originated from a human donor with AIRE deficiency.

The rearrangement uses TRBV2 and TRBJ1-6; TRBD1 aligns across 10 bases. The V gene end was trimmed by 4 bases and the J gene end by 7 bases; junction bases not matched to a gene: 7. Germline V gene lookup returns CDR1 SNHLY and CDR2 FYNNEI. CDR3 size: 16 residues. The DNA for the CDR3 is TGTGCCAGCAGTGTAGGGGACAGGGGAAGAAATTCACCCCTCCACTTT. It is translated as CASSVGDRGRNSPLHF. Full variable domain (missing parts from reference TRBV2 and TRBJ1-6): EPEVTQTPSHQVTQMGQEVILRCVPISNHLYFYWYRQILGQKVEFLVSFYNNEISEKSEIFDDQFSVERPDGSNFTLKIRSTKLEDSAMYFCASSVGDRGRNSPLHFGNGTRLTVT.

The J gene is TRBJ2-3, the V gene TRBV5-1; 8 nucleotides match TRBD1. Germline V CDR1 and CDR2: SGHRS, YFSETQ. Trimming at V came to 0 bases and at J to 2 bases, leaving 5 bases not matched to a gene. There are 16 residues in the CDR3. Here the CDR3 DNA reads TGCGCCAGCAGCTTGGGACAGGGGCCCATCACAGATACGCAGTATTTT. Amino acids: CASSLGQGPITDTQYF. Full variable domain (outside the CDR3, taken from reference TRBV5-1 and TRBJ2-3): KAGVTQTPRYLIKTRGQQVTLSCSPISGHRSVSWYQQTPGQGLQFLFEYFSETQRNKGNFPGRFSGRQFSNSRSEMNVSTLELGDSALYLCASSLGQGPITDTQYFGPGTRLTVL.

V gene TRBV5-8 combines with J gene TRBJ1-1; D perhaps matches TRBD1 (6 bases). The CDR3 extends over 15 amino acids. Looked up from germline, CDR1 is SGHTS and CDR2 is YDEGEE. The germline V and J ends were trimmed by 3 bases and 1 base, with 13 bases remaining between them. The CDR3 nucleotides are TGTGCCAGCAGCTACCGGGACATTCGGAACACTGAAGCTTTCTTT. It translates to CASSYRDIRNTEAFF.

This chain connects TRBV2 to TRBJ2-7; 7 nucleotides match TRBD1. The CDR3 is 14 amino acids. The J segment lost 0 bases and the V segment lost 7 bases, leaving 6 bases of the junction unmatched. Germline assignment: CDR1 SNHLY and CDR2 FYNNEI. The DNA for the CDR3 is TGTGCCAGCAATAGAGCAGGGGGCTCCTACGAGCAGTACTTC. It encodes CASNRAGGSYEQYF. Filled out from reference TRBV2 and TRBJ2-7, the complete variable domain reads EPEVTQTPSHQVTQMGQEVILRCVPISNHLYFYWYRQILGQKVEFLVSFYNNEISEKSEIFDDQFSVERPDGSNFTLKIRSTKLEDSAMYFCASNRAGGSYEQYFGPGTRLTVT.

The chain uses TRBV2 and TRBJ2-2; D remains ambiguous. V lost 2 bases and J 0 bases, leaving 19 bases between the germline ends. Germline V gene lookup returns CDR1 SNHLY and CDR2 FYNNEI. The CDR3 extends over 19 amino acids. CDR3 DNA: TGTGCCAGCAGTGAAAGATCAGGAATAAGACAAGCGAACACCGGGGAGCTGTTTTTT. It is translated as CASSERSGIRQANTGELFF.

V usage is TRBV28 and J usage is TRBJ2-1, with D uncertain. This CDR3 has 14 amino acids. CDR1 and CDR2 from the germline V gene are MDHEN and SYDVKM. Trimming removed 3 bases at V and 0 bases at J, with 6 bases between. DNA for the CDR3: TGTGCCAGCAGTTTTCCCAGCTCCTACAATGAGCAGTTCTTC. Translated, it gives CASSFPSSYNEQFF.

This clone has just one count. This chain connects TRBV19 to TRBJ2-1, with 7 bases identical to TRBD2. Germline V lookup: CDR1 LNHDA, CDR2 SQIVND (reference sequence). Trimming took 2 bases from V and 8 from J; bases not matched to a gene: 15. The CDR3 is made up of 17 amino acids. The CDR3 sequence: CASSIRHGLVIVYEQFF. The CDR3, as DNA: TGTGCCAGTAGTATAAGACACGGACTAGTCATCGTGTATGAGCAGTTCTTC. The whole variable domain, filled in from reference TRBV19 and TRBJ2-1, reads DGGITQSPKYLFRKEGQNVTLSCEQNLNHDAMYWYRQDPGQGLRLIYYSQIVNDFQKGDIAEGYSVSREKKESFPLTVTSAQKNPTAFYLCASSIRHGLVIVYEQFFGPGTRLTVL.

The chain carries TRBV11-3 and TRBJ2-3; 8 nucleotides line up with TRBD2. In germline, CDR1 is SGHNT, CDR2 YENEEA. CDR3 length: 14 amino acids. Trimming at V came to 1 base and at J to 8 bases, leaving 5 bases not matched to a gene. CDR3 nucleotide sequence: TGTGCCAGCAGCTTAGGGACTAGCATTGGTACGCAGTATTTT. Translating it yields CASSLGTSIGTQYF. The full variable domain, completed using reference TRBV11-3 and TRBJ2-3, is EAGVVQSPRYKIIEKKQPVAFWCNPISGHNTLYWYLQNLGQGPELLIRYENEEAVDDSQLPKDRFSAERLKGVDSTLKIQPAELGDSAVYLCASSLGTSIGTQYFGPGTRLTVL.

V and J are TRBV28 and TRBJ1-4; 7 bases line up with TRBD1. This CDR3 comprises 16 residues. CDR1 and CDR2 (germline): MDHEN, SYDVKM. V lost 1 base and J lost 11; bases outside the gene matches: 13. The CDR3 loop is CASSLFILTGPGKLFF. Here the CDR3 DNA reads TGTGCCAGCAGTTTATTTATTTTGACAGGGCCTGGGAAACTGTTTTTT.

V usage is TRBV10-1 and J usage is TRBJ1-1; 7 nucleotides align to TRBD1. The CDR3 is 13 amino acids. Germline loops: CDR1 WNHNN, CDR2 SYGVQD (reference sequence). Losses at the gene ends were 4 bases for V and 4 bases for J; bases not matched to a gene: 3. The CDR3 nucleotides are TGCGCCAGCAGTGGACAGGGCGGCACTGAAGCTTTCTTT. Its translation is CASSGQGGTEAFF.

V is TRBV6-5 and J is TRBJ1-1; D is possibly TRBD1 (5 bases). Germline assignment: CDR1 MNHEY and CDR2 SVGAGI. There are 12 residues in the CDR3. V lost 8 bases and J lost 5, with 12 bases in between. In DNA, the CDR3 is TGTGCCAGCGGGGGTCGGGAGACTGAAGCTTTCTTT. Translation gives CASGGRETEAFF.

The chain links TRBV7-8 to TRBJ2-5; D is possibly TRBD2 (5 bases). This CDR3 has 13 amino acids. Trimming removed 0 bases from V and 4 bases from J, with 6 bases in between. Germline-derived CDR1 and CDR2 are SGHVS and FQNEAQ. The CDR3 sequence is CASSLAGRETQYF. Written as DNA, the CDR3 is TGTGCCAGCAGCTTAGCTGGGAGAGAGACCCAGTACTTC.

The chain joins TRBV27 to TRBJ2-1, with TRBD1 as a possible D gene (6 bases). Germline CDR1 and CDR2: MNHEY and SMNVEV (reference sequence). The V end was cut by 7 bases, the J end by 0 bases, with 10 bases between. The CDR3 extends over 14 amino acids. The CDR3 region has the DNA TGTGCCAGCAAGAGGACAGTCTCCTACAATGAGCAGTTCTTC. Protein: CASKRTVSYNEQFF.

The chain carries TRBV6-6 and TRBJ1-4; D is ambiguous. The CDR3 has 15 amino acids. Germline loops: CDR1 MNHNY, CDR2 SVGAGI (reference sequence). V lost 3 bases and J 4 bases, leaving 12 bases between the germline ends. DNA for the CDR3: TGTGCCAGCAGTTATCCGCCCAGCCTTAATGAAAAACTGTTTTTT. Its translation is CASSYPPSLNEKLFF.

The CDR3 protein is CASSLVRGSEAFF. DNA of the CDR3: TGTGCCAGCAGCTTAGTCAGGGGGTCTGAAGCTTTCTTT. The chain links TRBV7-2 to TRBJ1-1; 7 bases agree with TRBD1. Looked up from germline, CDR1 is SGHTA and CDR2 is FQGNSA. The CDR3 has 13 amino acids. Trimming at V came to 1 base and at J to 6 bases, leaving 2 bases not matched to a gene.

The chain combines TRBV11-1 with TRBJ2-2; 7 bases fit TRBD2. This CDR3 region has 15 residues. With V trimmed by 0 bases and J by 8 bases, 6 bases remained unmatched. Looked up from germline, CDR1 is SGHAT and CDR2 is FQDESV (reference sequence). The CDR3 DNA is TGTGCCAGCAGCTTAGCGTCCCCCGGGAGGGGGGAGCTGTTTTTT. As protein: CASSLASPGRGELFF.

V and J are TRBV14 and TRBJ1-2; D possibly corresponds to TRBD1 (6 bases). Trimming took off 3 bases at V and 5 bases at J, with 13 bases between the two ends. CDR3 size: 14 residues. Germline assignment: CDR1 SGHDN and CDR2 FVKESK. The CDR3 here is CASSQKTGFYGYTF. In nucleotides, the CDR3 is TGTGCCAGCAGCCAGAAGACAGGATTTTATGGCTACACCTTC.

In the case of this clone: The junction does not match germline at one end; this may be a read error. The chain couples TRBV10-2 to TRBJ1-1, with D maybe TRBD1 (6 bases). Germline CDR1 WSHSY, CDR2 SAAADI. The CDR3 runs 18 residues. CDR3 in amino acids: CASSVLAGHQTMKTEAFF. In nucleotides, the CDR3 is TGCGCCAGCAGTGTGCTGGCGGGACACCAGACTATGAAGACTGAAGCTTTCTTT.

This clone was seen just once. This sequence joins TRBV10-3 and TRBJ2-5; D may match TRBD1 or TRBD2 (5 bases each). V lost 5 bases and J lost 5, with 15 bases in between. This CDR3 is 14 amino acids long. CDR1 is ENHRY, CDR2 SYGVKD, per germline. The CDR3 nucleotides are TGTGCCATCAGTCTGGGACGACCGGGTGAGACCCAGTACTTC. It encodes CAISLGRPGETQYF.

The CDR3: CTSSQDLGLAALEQYF. CDR3 nucleotide sequence: TGCACCAGCAGCCAAGATCTCGGACTAGCGGCGTTGGAGCAGTACTTC. V gene TRBV1 combines with J gene TRBJ2-7; the D call in the table, TRBD2, was not verified against the DNA. TRBV1 is flagged as a pseudogene. The CDR3 contains 16 residues.

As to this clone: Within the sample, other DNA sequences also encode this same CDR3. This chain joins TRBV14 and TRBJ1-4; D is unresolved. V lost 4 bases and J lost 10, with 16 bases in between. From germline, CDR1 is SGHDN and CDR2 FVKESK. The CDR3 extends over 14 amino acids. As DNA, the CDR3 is TGTGCCAGCAGCCTTTCAGGATTTGCCGTAAAACTGTTTTTT. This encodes CASSLSGFAVKLFF. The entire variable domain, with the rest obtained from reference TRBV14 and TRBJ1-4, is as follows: EAGVTQFPSHSVIEKGQTVTLRCDPISGHDNLYWYRRVMGKEIKFLLHFVKESKQDESGMPNNRFLAERTGGTYSTLKVQPAELEDSGVYFCASSLSGFAVKLFFGSGTQLSVL.

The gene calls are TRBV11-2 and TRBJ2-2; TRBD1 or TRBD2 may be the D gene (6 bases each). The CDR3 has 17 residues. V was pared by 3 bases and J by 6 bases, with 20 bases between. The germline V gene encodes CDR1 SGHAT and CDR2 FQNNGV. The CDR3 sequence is CASSFIRSPRGAGELFF. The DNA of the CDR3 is TGTGCCAGCAGCTTTATAAGGTCTCCTAGGGGGGCCGGGGAGCTGTTTTTT.

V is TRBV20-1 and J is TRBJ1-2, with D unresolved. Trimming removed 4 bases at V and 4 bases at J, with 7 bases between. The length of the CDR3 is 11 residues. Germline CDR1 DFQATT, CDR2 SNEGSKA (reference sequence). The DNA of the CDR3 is TGCAGTGCTATTACTATCTATGGCTACACCTTC. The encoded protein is CSAITIYGYTF.

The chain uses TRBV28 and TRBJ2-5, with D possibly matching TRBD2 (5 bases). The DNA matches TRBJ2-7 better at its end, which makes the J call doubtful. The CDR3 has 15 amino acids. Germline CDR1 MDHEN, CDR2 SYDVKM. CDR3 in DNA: TGTGCCAGCAGTTTATTAAGCGGACTTACCTACGAGCAGTACTTC. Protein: CASSLLSGLTYEQYF.

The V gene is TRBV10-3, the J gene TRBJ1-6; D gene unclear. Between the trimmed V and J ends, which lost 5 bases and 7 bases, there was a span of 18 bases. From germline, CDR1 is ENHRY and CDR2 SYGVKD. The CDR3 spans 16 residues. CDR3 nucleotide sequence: TGTGCCATCAGTCCAACAGCGCCCGGCAACAATTCACCCCTCCACTTT. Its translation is CAISPTAPGNNSPLHF.

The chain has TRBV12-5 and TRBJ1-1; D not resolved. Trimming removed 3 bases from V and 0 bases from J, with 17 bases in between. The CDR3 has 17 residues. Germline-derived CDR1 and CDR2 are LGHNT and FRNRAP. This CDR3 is CASGLGLGRELNTEAFF. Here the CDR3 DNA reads TGTGCTAGTGGTTTAGGTTTGGGTAGGGAATTGAACACTGAAGCTTTCTTT.

CDR3 residues: CASSRLAQETQYF. The CDR3 nucleotides read TGTGCCAGCAGCCGACTAGCCCAAGAGACCCAGTACTTC. The rearrangement links TRBV9 to TRBJ2-5; 7 bases are a match to TRBD2. Trimming removed 4 bases from V and 1 base from J; junction bases left unmatched: 1. CDR1 is SGDLS and CDR2 is YYNGEE in the germline V gene. CDR3 size: 13 residues.

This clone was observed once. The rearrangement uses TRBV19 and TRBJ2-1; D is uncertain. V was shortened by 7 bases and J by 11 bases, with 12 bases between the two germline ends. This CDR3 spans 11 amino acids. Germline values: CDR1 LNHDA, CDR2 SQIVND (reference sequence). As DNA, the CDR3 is TGTGCCAGTAAACTAAACGGGCAGCAGTTCTTC. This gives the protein CASKLNGQQFF.

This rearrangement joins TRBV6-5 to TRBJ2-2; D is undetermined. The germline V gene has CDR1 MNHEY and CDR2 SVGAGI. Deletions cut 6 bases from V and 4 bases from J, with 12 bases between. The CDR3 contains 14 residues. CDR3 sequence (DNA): TGTGCCAGCAGCCCATTAACGAGCACCGGGGAGCTGTTTTTT. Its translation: CASSPLTSTGELFF.

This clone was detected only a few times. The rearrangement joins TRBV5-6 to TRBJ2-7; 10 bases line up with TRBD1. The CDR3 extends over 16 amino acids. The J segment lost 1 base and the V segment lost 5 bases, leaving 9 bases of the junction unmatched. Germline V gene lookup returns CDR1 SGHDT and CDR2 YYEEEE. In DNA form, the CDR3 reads TGTGCCAGCAGACTAGGACCGGGACAGGGGTCCTACGAGCAGTACTTC. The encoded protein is CASRLGPGQGSYEQYF.

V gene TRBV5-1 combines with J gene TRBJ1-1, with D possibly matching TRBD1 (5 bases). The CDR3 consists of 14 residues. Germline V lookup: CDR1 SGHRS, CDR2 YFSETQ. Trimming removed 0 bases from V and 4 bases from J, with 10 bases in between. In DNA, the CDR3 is TGCGCCAGCAGCTTGGGGGGCAGGAGCACTGAAGCTTTCTTT. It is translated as CASSLGGRSTEAFF.

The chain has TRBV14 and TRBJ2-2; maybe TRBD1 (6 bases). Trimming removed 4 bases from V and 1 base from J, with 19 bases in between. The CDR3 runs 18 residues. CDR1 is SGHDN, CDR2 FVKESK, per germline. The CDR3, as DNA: TGTGCCAGCAGCCCTGACAGGAGAGAATCGAAGAACACCGGGGAGCTGTTTTTT. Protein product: CASSPDRRESKNTGELFF.